The sequence of this TCR beta chain was determined in a study of CD8 T cells in ankylosing spondylitis. Findings and caveats of the study: Seemingly distinctive of ankylosing spondylitis blood was a TCR beta motif formed by eight highly homologous variants.

In its sample, this clonotype was seen a few times. Its cognate antigen is unknown. TCRdb used MiXCR to reprocess the 5' RACE reads, holding one entry per CDR3 protein. The sample yields 340,000 or so distinct CDR3 sequences, roughly 14% seen once. The specimen was blood, either unsorted or a sorted T cell fraction (not recorded which). The TCR originated in a male donor with ankylosing spondylitis or in good health (not recorded which).

This chain's CDR3 is CSAESPTESNQPQHF. As DNA, the CDR3 is TGCAGTGCTGAAAGCCCCACCGAGAGCAATCAGCCCCAGCATTTT. The V and J genes are TRBV20-1 and TRBJ1-5; D is undetermined. Trimming removed 5 bases at V and 1 base at J, with 15 bases between. Germline V gene data show CDR1 as DFQATT and CDR2 as SNEGSKA (reference sequence). CDR3 size: 15 residues.